These 25 T cell receptor beta chains were all obtained from the same sample, sequenced in a study of T cells in tuberculosis. The time point denotes: new active TB diagnosis, blood taken before or within 7 days of starting treatment. TCRdb keeps only in-frame clones here, not all; method: immunoSEQ multiplex PCR. There are tens of thousands of clones in the sample; approximately 94% occur only once, and almost 4.5% lies in the top ten. The material was PBMCs, obtained at tuberculosis diagnosis. These receptors all stem from an adult with tuberculosis.

The chain has TRBV11-2 and TRBJ2-7; 8 positions agree with TRBD1. This CDR3 is 16 amino acids long. Losses at the gene ends were 3 bases for V and 0 bases for J; bases not matched to a gene: 7. The germline V gene encodes CDR1 SGHAT and CDR2 FQNNGV. CDR3 sequence: CASSFSQGASSYEQYF. The CDR3 DNA reads as TGTGCCAGCAGCTTCTCGCAGGGGGCGAGCTCCTACGAGCAGTACTTC.

This clone has only one observation. The DNA of the CDR3 is TGCGCCAGCAGCGGGCAGCAGGGACAGGGAGGTAATAATGGTGAAAAACTGTTTTTT. Translating gives CASSGQQGQGGNNGEKLFF. The chain couples TRBV4-3 to TRBJ1-4; 9 bases map to TRBD1. The CDR3 is 19 amino acids. V lost 5 bases, J lost 7 bases, and 20 bases stayed unmatched. The germline gives CDR1 LGHNA, CDR2 YSLEER.

This sequence joins TRBV27 and TRBJ1-2; 12 positions agree with TRBD1. From germline, CDR1 is MNHEY and CDR2 SMNVEV (reference sequence). V shed 3 bases, J shed 6 bases, and the junction held 5 bases outside the gene matches. CDR3 length: 15 amino acids. In DNA form, the CDR3 reads TGTGCCAGCAGTTTTCTGGGACAGGGGGCGAATGGCTACACCTTC. This gives the protein CASSFLGQGANGYTF.

The chain uses TRBV11-2 and TRBJ2-3, with D possibly TRBD1 on 5 matching bases. CDR3 length: 16 amino acids. V lost 6 bases to trimming and J lost 0 bases, with 16 bases between them. Germline CDR1 is SGHAT and CDR2 is FQNNGV. The CDR3 sequence: CASRPLGVSSTDTQYF. In DNA form, the CDR3 reads TGTGCCAGCAGGCCTTTAGGGGTTTCTAGCACAGATACGCAGTATTTT.

The chain uses TRBV7-2 and TRBJ2-7, with a tentative D call TRBD2 (5 bases). The length of the CDR3 is 13 residues. V dropped 5 bases and J dropped 4 bases, with 12 bases sitting between them. Per the germline V gene, CDR1 is SGHTA and CDR2 is FQGNSA. CDR3 region: CASSALRAYEQYF. DNA of the CDR3: TGTGCCAGCAGCGCTTTGCGGGCGTACGAGCAGTACTTC.

This sequence joins TRBV28 and TRBJ1-4; a possible D gene is TRBD1 (6 bases). The CDR3 consists of 15 residues. Germline V lookup: CDR1 MDHEN, CDR2 SYDVKM. V was cut by 5 bases and J by 2 bases, with 12 bases left in between. The CDR3 region is CASSLQGWTNEKLFF. In DNA form, the CDR3 reads TGTGCCAGCAGTCTCCAGGGGTGGACTAATGAAAAACTGTTTTTT.

V usage is TRBV7-9 and J usage is TRBJ2-3, with D hard to call. Germline lookup yields CDR1 SEHNR and CDR2 FQNEAQ (reference sequence). The CDR3 totals 12 residues. Trimming removed 4 bases from V and 4 bases from J, with 6 bases in between. CDR3 sequence (DNA): TGTGCCAGCAGCTCAACGGCAGATACGCAGTATTTT. Protein: CASSSTADTQYF.

This chain joins TRBV18 and TRBJ1-2; TRBD1 matches 7 bases. Unmatched junction bases numbered 7, after V lost 2 bases and J lost 7 bases. The CDR3 has 14 amino acids. The germline CDR1 and CDR2 sequences are KGHSH and LQKENI. CDR3 in amino acids: CASSPSDRASGYTF. CDR3 nucleotides: TGTGCCAGCTCACCAAGCGACAGGGCGTCTGGCTACACCTTC.

The gene calls are TRBV5-5 and TRBJ1-2; TRBD1 might be the D (5 bases). V was pared by 0 bases and J by 4 bases, with 10 bases between. Germline CDR1 reads SGHKS; CDR2 reads YYEKEE (reference sequence). This CDR3 is built from 14 residues. CDR3 sequence: CASSLEQGSYGYTF. CDR3 bases: TGTGCCAGCAGCTTGGAGCAGGGATCCTATGGCTACACCTTC.

The chain has TRBV6-5 and TRBJ2-7, with D tentatively TRBD2 (6 bases). The CDR3 runs 15 residues. Trimming took off 0 bases at V and 2 bases at J, with 11 bases between the two ends. Germline lookup yields CDR1 MNHEY and CDR2 SVGAGI. CDR3 DNA sequence: TGTGCCAGCAGTTACTCTGGGGGGATGGCCTACGAGCAGTACTTC. Protein sequence: CASSYSGGMAYEQYF.

The chain joins TRBV25-1 to TRBJ1-1; D uncertain. The CDR3 loop spans 14 amino acids. Germline V gene data show CDR1 as MGHDK and CDR2 as SYGVNS. Trimming pared 4 bases from V and 6 bases from J, leaving 15 bases between. The CDR3 DNA reads as TGTGCCAGCAGTGTAAAGACGGGAATGGCTGAAGCTTTCTTT. It is translated as CASSVKTGMAEAFF. Together with reference TRBV25-1 and TRBJ1-1, the CDR3 gives the full variable domain: EADIYQTPRYLVIGTGKKITLECSQTMGHDKMYWYQQDPGMELHLIHYSYGVNSTEKGDLSSESTVSRIRTEHFPLTLESARPSHTSQYLCASSVKTGMAEAFFGQGTRLTVV.

The J gene is TRBJ2-3, the V gene TRBV14; 10 nucleotides agree with TRBD1. CDR1 is SGHDN, CDR2 FVKESK, per germline. V shed 6 bases and J 1 base; nucleotides not matched to a gene: 7. The CDR3 has 16 residues. This chain's CDR3 is CASRALGTGGTDTQYF. CDR3 nucleotide sequence: TGTGCCAGCAGGGCCCTGGGGACAGGGGGCACAGATACGCAGTATTTT.

The chain is built from TRBV6-6 and TRBJ2-7; 7 positions agree with TRBD1. Germline CDR1 and CDR2: MNHNY and SVGAGI (reference sequence). V lost 5 bases to trimming and J lost 3 bases; unmatched junction nucleotides: 7. The CDR3 runs 14 residues. CDR3 sequence: CASSRQGSLYEQYF. CDR3 DNA sequence: TGTGCCAGCAGTAGACAGGGTTCCCTCTACGAGCAGTACTTC.

The chain has TRBV4-2 and TRBJ2-3; TRBD1 agrees at 7 bases. The CDR3 spans 16 residues. After removal of 2 bases from V and 0 bases from J, the junction contained 5 bases not matched to a gene. Germline CDR1 and CDR2: LGHNA and YNFKEQ. This CDR3 is CASSQRTGESTDTQYF. The CDR3 nucleotides read TGTGCCAGCAGCCAACGAACAGGGGAAAGCACAGATACGCAGTATTTT.

The chain recombines TRBV5-1 with TRBJ1-2, with 8 positions matching TRBD1. Germline values: CDR1 SGHRS, CDR2 YFSETQ. J gave up 4 bases and V 3 bases, and 11 bases lay outside the gene matches. This CDR3 region has 16 residues. CDR3 region: CASSSDPGQAGYGYTF. In nucleotides, the CDR3 is TGCGCCAGCAGCTCGGACCCGGGACAGGCCGGCTATGGCTACACCTTC.

The chain recombines TRBV20-1 with TRBJ2-7; D unclear. Deletions cut 6 bases from V and 3 bases from J, with 6 bases between. Germline CDR1 reads DFQATT; CDR2 reads SNEGSKA (reference sequence). CDR3 length: 10 amino acids. CDR3 bases: TGCAGTGCCCCGGGCTACGAGCAGTACTTC. Amino acid sequence: CSAPGYEQYF.

CDR3 DNA sequence: TGCAGCGTGGATACAGTACAGGGACCCTATGGCTACACCTTC. Protein product: CSVDTVQGPYGYTF. The genes are TRBV29-1 and TRBJ1-2; possible D gene TRBD1, 6 bases. V gave up 6 bases and J gave up 4 bases, with 18 bases separating them. This CDR3 comprises 14 residues. In germline, CDR1 is SQVTM, CDR2 ANQGSEA.

The chain is built from TRBV27 and TRBJ1-2; 8 bases are a match to TRBD1. CDR3 size: 17 residues. After removal of 6 bases from V and 5 bases from J, the junction contained 17 bases not matched to a gene. Per germline, CDR1 MNHEY and CDR2 SMNVEV (reference sequence). DNA for the CDR3: TGTGCCAGCAGCCGTGATGGACAGGGTAGGTTTATTTATGGCTACACCTTC. This sequence encodes CASSRDGQGRFIYGYTF.

The V and J genes are TRBV6-5 and TRBJ2-7; 7 bases are shared with TRBD2. The V gene end was trimmed by 8 bases and the J gene end by 1 base; junction bases not matched to a gene: 11. The CDR3 is 15 residues long. CDR1 is MNHEY, CDR2 SVGAGI, per germline. CDR3 amino acids: CASGYGGSRSYEQYF. DNA for the CDR3: TGTGCCAGCGGCTACGGGGGGTCTAGGTCCTACGAGCAGTACTTC.

The rearrangement links TRBV5-1 to TRBJ1-2; 7 bases are a match to TRBD1. The CDR3 has 15 residues. Losses at the gene ends were 4 bases for V and 4 bases for J; bases not matched to a gene: 10. Looked up from germline, CDR1 is SGHRS and CDR2 is YFSETQ. The CDR3 protein is CASSPIQGRSYGYTF. CDR3 bases: TGCGCCAGCAGCCCGATACAGGGGCGAAGCTATGGCTACACCTTC.

The rearrangement joins TRBV25-1 to TRBJ1-2; the D is unclear. The CDR3 consists of 13 residues. V was trimmed by 6 bases and J by 8 bases, leaving 16 bases between them. Germline V gene sequence: CDR1 MGHDK, CDR2 SYGVNS. CDR3 residues: CASRASRMHGYTF. The CDR3 DNA reads as TGTGCCAGCAGGGCTTCTAGGATGCACGGCTACACCTTC.

CDR3 DNA: TGTGCCAGCAGTCGACTAGACGTCGGGGAGCTGTTTTTT. Its protein product is CASSRLDVGELFF. The chain is built from TRBV6-6 and TRBJ2-2; D is perhaps TRBD2 (6 bases). Trimming stripped 5 bases from V and 7 bases from J, with 11 bases between. Germline CDR1 MNHNY, CDR2 SVGAGI (reference sequence). The CDR3 loop spans 13 amino acids.

The chain carries TRBV18 and TRBJ2-1; 9 bases are a match to TRBD2. With V trimmed by 2 bases and J by 5 bases, 16 bases remained unmatched. Germline V gene lookup returns CDR1 KGHSH and CDR2 LQKENI. This CDR3 comprises 19 residues. DNA of the CDR3: TGTGCCAGCTCACCAGTAACCAGCGGGGGGCCGGAAACGAACAATGAGCAGTTCTTC. Amino acid sequence: CASSPVTSGGPETNNEQFF.

The chain has TRBV11-3 and TRBJ2-5, with TRBD1 identical over 8 bases. CDR3 size: 12 residues. V was pared by 5 bases and J by 11 bases, with 7 bases of the junction left unmatched. CDR1 and CDR2 (germline): SGHNT, YENEEA. The CDR3, as DNA: TGTGCCAGCAGCCCATCGACAGGGGTGCAGTACTTC. Residues: CASSPSTGVQYF.

The V call is TRBV13, the J call TRBJ2-1; TRBD2 agrees at 7 bases. Germline V gives CDR1 PRHDT, CDR2 FYEKMQ (reference sequence). J gave up 0 bases and V 5 bases, and 7 bases lay outside the gene matches. The CDR3 runs 16 residues. CDR3 sequence: CASSPLGGSSYNEQFF. The CDR3 nucleotides are TGTGCCAGCAGCCCGCTGGGGGGGAGCTCCTACAATGAGCAGTTCTTC.